This T cell receptor (beta chain) was documented in a study of regulatory T cells. Overall study results and limits: Skewed V and J usage and few unique V-J pairs marked patient repertoires, most in Tregs. In CD3G-deficient patients, conventional CD4+ T cells were enriched for hydrophobic CDR3 residues at positions 6 and 7.

Remarks on this clone: Antigen unknown.

Trimming removed 3 bases from V and 2 bases from J; junction bases left unmatched: 3. In germline, CDR1 is KGHSH, CDR2 LQKENI. The CDR3 totals 14 residues. Primers: 52 TRBV forward and 13 TRBJ reverse. Libraries were prepared by immunoSEQ multiplex PCR; TCRdb keeps only in-frame clonotypes and omits some of them. The table records about 15,000 clones, 70% to 85% of them present only once. This chain uses TRBV18 with TRBJ2-7; 8 positions agree with TRBD1. The receptor's source is a person aged 30 to 39 with CD3G deficiency. The sample taken for sequencing was conventional CD4+ T cells sorted from blood. The CDR3 nucleotides are TGTGCCAGCTCACCTTCAGGGGGCCCCTACGAGCAGTACTTC. Its translation is CASSPSGGPYEQYF.